Given below is one T cell receptor (beta chain) in context. This entry is derived from a study of blood T cells in healthy people across ages. Those donating, healthy Caucasian individuals from Russia, were aged roughly 6 to 100. Germline-derived CDR1 and CDR2 are SQVTM and ANQGSEA. The CDR3 is 14 amino acids. V was clipped by 4 bases and J by 5 bases; unmatched bases: 6. It was with a sample-barcoded 5' primer and a J-beta primer mix that a second PCR of roughly 7 to 11 cycles was run. Each of the samples gave a minimum of 2.5 million paired-end reads that contained CDR3. TCRdb itself ran the 5' RACE reads through MiXCR, one entry per CDR3 protein. The table includes roughly 1,000,000 distinct CDR3 sequences, around 25% detected once. This same sample was also part of a study on T cells of mothers and their children.

Sequencing was carried out using blood. This TCR came from a girl aged 2 to 9 in good health. This rearrangement joins TRBV29-1 to TRBJ2-5; 11 nucleotides agree with TRBD2. The DNA of the CDR3 is TGCAGCGTTGTTATAGCGGGGGGGCTCGAGACCCAGTACTTC. Residues: CSVVIAGGLETQYF.